Listed here are 12 T cell receptor beta chains from one sample, sequenced in a study of blood T cell repertoires in COVID-19 (dated by TCRdb to 2020 to 2021). Receptors were amplified or captured by the immunoSEQ multiplex PCR assay. The clones in this table, taken by TCRdb from immuneACCESS, are in-frame only. Not every clone is retained; where verified, under half of the shortfall comes from an unresolved V gene, and the cause of the rest is unknown. Across this sample there are 30,000 to 45,000 clones, with roughly 87% seen only once. The top ten clones comprise less than 8% of the sample. Sequences were obtained from peripheral blood. All receptors derive from a human donor in a cohort sampled during active COVID-19.

The chain joins TRBV5-1 to TRBJ2-1; TRBD2 agrees at 12 bases. In germline, CDR1 is SGHRS, CDR2 YFSETQ. V lost 7 bases, J lost 4 bases, and 6 bases stayed unmatched. The length of the CDR3 is 15 residues. This CDR3 reads CASSWTSGAYNEQFF. As DNA, the CDR3 is TGCGCCAGCTCCTGGACTAGCGGGGCTTACAATGAGCAGTTCTTC. The whole variable domain, filled in from reference TRBV5-1 and TRBJ2-1, reads KAGVTQTPRYLIKTRGQQVTLSCSPISGHRSVSWYQQTPGQGLQFLFEYFSETQRNKGNFPGRFSGRQFSNSRSEMNVSTLELGDSALYLCASSWTSGAYNEQFFGPGTRLTVL.

As DNA, the CDR3 is TGTGCCAGCACCATTTTCGGACAGGGTGTTTCCTACGAGCAGTACTTC. Translation: CASTIFGQGVSYEQYF. This chain links TRBV5-6 with TRBJ2-7, with 8 bases identical to TRBD1. The CDR3 runs to 16 residues. Per germline, CDR1 SGHDT and CDR2 YYEEEE. The V segment lost 6 bases and the J segment 1 base; nucleotides outside the gene matches: 12. Full variable domain (missing parts from reference TRBV5-6 and TRBJ2-7): DAGVTQSPTHLIKTRGQQVTLRCSPKSGHDTVSWYQQALGQGPQFIFQYYEEEERQRGNFPDRFSGHQFPNYSSELNVNALLLGDSALYLCASTIFGQGVSYEQYFGPGTRLTVT.

CDR3 sequence (DNA): TGTGCCAGTAGTAGCGCAGGGCTGGGAAACATTCAGTACTTC. Its protein is CASSSAGLGNIQYF. The chain carries TRBV19 and TRBJ2-4, with D perhaps TRBD1 (5 bases). V was trimmed by 4 bases and J by 6 bases, leaving 13 bases between them. Germline V gene lookup returns CDR1 LNHDA and CDR2 SQIVND (reference sequence). The CDR3 runs to 14 residues.

The V gene is TRBV25-1, the J gene TRBJ1-6; no reliable D call. Trimming stripped 4 bases from V and 6 bases from J, with 10 bases between. The CDR3 spans 14 residues. Germline-derived CDR1 and CDR2 are MGHDK and SYGVNS. The CDR3 is CASSVWGANSPLHF. The CDR3 nucleotides read TGTGCCAGCAGTGTTTGGGGAGCTAATTCACCCCTCCACTTT.

The CDR3 loop is CASSLRSSLLYNEQFF. The CDR3 region has the DNA TGTGCCAGCAGCTTACGATCTAGTCTTCTATACAATGAGCAGTTCTTC. The V gene is TRBV7-2, the J gene TRBJ2-1; no firm D call. Deletions cut 2 bases from V and 4 bases from J, with 15 bases between. Germline V lookup: CDR1 SGHTA, CDR2 FQGNSA. This CDR3 comprises 16 residues.

This rearrangement joins TRBV6-2 or TRBV6-3 to TRBJ2-5, with D possibly TRBD1 on 6 matching bases. V was trimmed by 5 bases and J by 1 base, leaving 17 bases between them. Germline V CDR1 and CDR2: MNHEY, SVGEGT. This CDR3 spans 16 amino acids. CDR3 residues: CASSTTGTTGQETQYF. The CDR3 DNA reads as TGTGCCAGCAGTACCACCGGGACAACCGGCCAAGAGACCCAGTACTTC.

This clone was detected once. The chain uses TRBV4-3 and TRBJ2-7, with D possibly matching TRBD2 (5 bases). CDR3 length: 13 residues. V was shortened by 4 bases and J by 3 bases, with 10 bases between the two germline ends. Germline CDR1 is LGHNA and CDR2 is YSLEER. The CDR3 sequence is CASSRFRDYEQYF. As DNA, the CDR3 is TGCGCCAGCAGCCGATTCCGGGACTACGAGCAGTACTTC.

This sequence joins TRBV25-1 and TRBJ1-4; 7 positions match TRBD1. V shed 3 bases and J 8 bases; nucleotides not matched to a gene: 9. The CDR3 totals 15 residues. CDR1 is MGHDK and CDR2 is SYGVNS in the germline V gene. The CDR3, as DNA: TGTGCCAGCAGTGATCGAGCAGGGGGTCGGGAAAAACTGTTTTTT. Translating it yields CASSDRAGGREKLFF.

This sequence joins TRBV5-6 and TRBJ2-5; no reliable D call. V was pared by 5 bases and J by 0 bases, with 11 bases between. The germline V gene encodes CDR1 SGHDT and CDR2 YYEEEE. This CDR3 is 14 amino acids long. The CDR3 DNA reads as TGTGCCAGCAGTCGGTTTACAGACCAAGAGACCCAGTACTTC. It yields the protein CASSRFTDQETQYF.

The gene calls are TRBV21-1 and TRBJ2-1; whether TRBD1, the table's D call, matches the DNA was not checked. TRBV21-1 is recorded as a pseudogene. The CDR3 is 16 residues long. The CDR3 protein is CASSKALGGAYNEQFF. Written as DNA, the CDR3 is TGTGCCAGCAGCAAAGCCTTAGGGGGCGCCTACAATGAGCAGTTCTTC.

This clone was detected only once. The rearrangement links TRBV27 to TRBJ2-7, with 12 bases matching TRBD2. The CDR3 loop spans 14 amino acids. The V segment lost 10 bases and the J segment 2 bases; nucleotides outside the gene matches: 6. Germline CDR1 reads MNHEY; CDR2 reads SMNVEV (reference sequence). The CDR3 bases are TGTGCCACTGGGACTAGCGGGCCAACCTACGAGCAGTACTTC. Translating it yields CATGTSGPTYEQYF.

V and J are TRBV5-6 and TRBJ2-3; TRBD2 might be the D (6 bases). Trimming stripped 2 bases from V and 5 bases from J, with 12 bases between. Germline V CDR1 and CDR2: SGHDT, YYEEEE. The CDR3 totals 14 residues. In DNA form, the CDR3 reads TGTGCCAGCAGCTTCGGCGGTAGCGGAGATACGCAGTATTTT. Translated: CASSFGGSGDTQYF. Based on the CDR3 plus reference TRBV5-6 and TRBJ2-3, the full variable domain is DAGVTQSPTHLIKTRGQQVTLRCSPKSGHDTVSWYQQALGQGPQFIFQYYEEEERQRGNFPDRFSGHQFPNYSSELNVNALLLGDSALYLCASSFGGSGDTQYFGPGTRLTVL.